Following are 29 T cell receptor beta chains from one sample sequenced in a study of shared clonotypes between healthy human individuals. It was CD45RO-negative cells, positively selected for CCR7, that made up naive CD8 cells, with terminally differentiated effector memory CD45RA+ cells excluded. This table comes from immunoSEQ multiplex PCR, and its TCRdb copy is limited to in-frame clones, with some not included. The sample lists around 2,100,000 clones, about 94% occurring once. The sequenced sample consisted of naive CD8+ T cells sorted from blood. The receptor source for this set is a man younger than 35 in good health.

J is TRBJ2-7 and V is TRBV5-1, with a possible D match to TRBD1 (6 bases). The V end was cut by 3 bases, the J end by 3 bases, with 16 bases between. The CDR3 has 15 residues. CDR1 SGHRS and CDR2 YFSETQ come from the germline V gene. The CDR3 DNA reads TGCGCCAGCAGCTCGCCAGACAGGTTACTCTACGAGCAGTACTTC. Protein product: CASSSPDRLLYEQYF.

This clone was picked up one time. J is TRBJ2-5 and V is TRBV7-9; 10 bases map to TRBD1. CDR3 length: 16 amino acids. V trimming: 2 bases; J trimming: 3 bases; junction bases outside the gene matches: 6. Germline lookup yields CDR1 SEHNR and CDR2 FQNEAQ (reference sequence). In DNA, the CDR3 is TGTGCCAGCAGCTTAACCCCCGGGACAGGGGAAGAGACCCAGTACTTC. Its translation is CASSLTPGTGEETQYF.

This CDR3 reads CASSQALLGGTDTQYF. The CDR3 bases are TGCGCCAGCAGCCAAGCACTGTTGGGGGGGACAGATACGCAGTATTTT. This chain uses TRBV4-1 with TRBJ2-3; TRBD2 aligns across 7 bases. V shed 1 base and J 3 bases; nucleotides not matched to a gene: 7. The V gene's germline CDR1 is MGHRA and CDR2 YSYEKL. The CDR3 runs to 16 residues.

This rearrangement joins TRBV6-4 to TRBJ1-2; weak D call: TRBD1 (5 bases). The CDR3 is 15 amino acids. CDR1 and CDR2 from the germline V gene are MRHNA and SNTAGT. The V and J ends lost 3 bases and 1 base respectively, with 12 bases between them. For the CDR3, the DNA is TGTGCCAGCAGTGAGGAGGCAGGGCGTAACTATGGCTACACCTTC. This translates into CASSEEAGRNYGYTF.

This clone has more than one count but fewer than ten. The chain uses TRBV9 and TRBJ1-1; D may be TRBD1 (5 bases). This CDR3 comprises 12 residues. The V and J ends lost 1 base and 9 bases respectively, with 10 bases between them. Per germline, CDR1 SGDLS and CDR2 YYNGEE. The CDR3 DNA reads TGTGCCAGCAGCGTAATTACAGGAAAAGCTTTCTTT. Translation gives CASSVITGKAFF.

CDR3 loop: CSVAGTAFNEKLFF. The DNA of the CDR3 is TGCAGCGTTGCGGGGACGGCCTTTAATGAAAAACTGTTTTTT. The chain joins TRBV29-1 to TRBJ1-4; D might be TRBD1 (5 bases). V was trimmed by 4 bases and J by 4 bases, leaving 13 bases between them. The germline V gene encodes CDR1 SQVTM and CDR2 ANQGSEA. CDR3 length: 14 residues.

The CDR3 nucleotides are TGTGCCAGCAGATTTGACATGACGGAGACCCAGTACTTC. Its translation is CASRFDMTETQYF. The chain links TRBV28 to TRBJ2-5, with D unclear. Germline V lookup: CDR1 MDHEN, CDR2 SYDVKM. This CDR3 has 13 amino acids. The germline V and J ends were trimmed by 6 bases and 5 bases, with 13 bases remaining between them. Based on the CDR3 plus reference TRBV28 and TRBJ2-5, the full variable domain is DVKVTQSSRYLVKRTGEKVFLECVQDMDHENMFWYRQDPGLGLRLIYFSYDVKMKEKGDIPEGYSVSREKKERFSLILESASTNQTSMYLCASRFDMTETQYFGPGTRLLVL.

As to this clone: The sample contains more than one DNA sequence encoding this CDR3. This chain links TRBV6-5 with TRBJ1-6; D is ambiguous. Germline V gene data show CDR1 as MNHEY and CDR2 as SVGAGI. CDR3 length: 12 residues. The V and J ends lost 0 bases and 8 bases respectively, with 2 bases between them. CDR3 coding DNA: TGTGCCAGCAGTTACTCGGATTCACCCCTCCACTTT. Translation: CASSYSDSPLHF.

The rearrangement uses TRBV11-2 and TRBJ2-7; 7 bases line up with TRBD2. This CDR3 has 15 residues. Trimming took 1 base from V and 0 from J; bases not matched to a gene: 3. Germline loops: CDR1 SGHAT, CDR2 FQNNGV. The CDR3 loop is CASSLGGGGSYEQYF. For the CDR3, the DNA is TGTGCCAGCAGCTTAGGAGGCGGGGGCTCCTACGAGCAGTACTTC.

The chain uses TRBV28 and TRBJ2-2; D gene uncertain. Trimming took off 2 bases at V and 3 bases at J, with 13 bases between the two ends. The CDR3 spans 16 residues. Germline V gene sequence: CDR1 MDHEN, CDR2 SYDVKM. CDR3 DNA sequence: TGTGCCAGCAGTTTAGTGGCAGGCGGCGACACCGGGGAGCTGTTTTTT. Translated: CASSLVAGGDTGELFF.

The rearrangement joins TRBV9 to TRBJ2-1, with TRBD2 matching 7 bases. V lost 0 bases and J lost 7; bases outside the gene matches: 10. Germline V gene sequence: CDR1 SGDLS, CDR2 YYNGEE. The CDR3 sequence is 16 residues long. The CDR3 nucleotides are TGTGCCAGCAGCGTAGAAGACGGGAGGTCCAGTAATGAGCAGTTCTTC. Its translation is CASSVEDGRSSNEQFF.

The chain carries TRBV7-8 and TRBJ2-1, with 9 bases that match TRBD2. The CDR3 loop spans 15 amino acids. The trim removed 7 bases at V and 7 bases at J, leaving 11 bases unmatched. Per the germline V gene, CDR1 is SGHVS and CDR2 is FQNEAQ. CDR3 DNA: TGTGCCAGCACCCTGGGCGCGGGAGGGCCGAATGAGCAGTTCTTC. It yields the protein CASTLGAGGPNEQFF.

This chain links TRBV15 with TRBJ2-7; 9 bases match TRBD2. The CDR3 totals 14 residues. The germline gives CDR1 LNHNV, CDR2 YYDKDF (reference sequence). After removal of 0 bases from V and 5 bases from J, the junction contained 2 bases not matched to a gene. CDR3 region: CATSRDEREDEQYF. The CDR3 DNA sequence: TGTGCCACCAGCAGAGACGAGCGGGAGGACGAGCAGTACTTC.

This chain connects TRBV2 to TRBJ2-7; 7 bases are a match to TRBD1. Germline V lookup: CDR1 SNHLY, CDR2 FYNNEI. This CDR3 region has 18 residues. With 6 bases clipped from V and 6 bases from J, the junction kept 23 bases outside the gene matches. The CDR3 protein is CASSHRERQGVYSREQYF. The CDR3, as DNA: TGTGCCAGCAGCCACCGAGAACGACAGGGTGTTTATTCGCGCGAGCAGTACTTC.

The chain links TRBV11-2 to TRBJ2-1; D gene uncertain. CDR1 and CDR2 (germline): SGHAT, FQNNGV. The CDR3 is made up of 15 amino acids. Trimming shortened V by 2 bases and J by 2 bases, and 10 bases separated the two germline ends. In DNA, the CDR3 is TGTGCCAGCAGCTTAATAGCCGGAACCTACAATGAGCAGTTCTTC. Translating it yields CASSLIAGTYNEQFF.

To note about this clone: An end of the junction differs from the germline gene, which may be a read error. The chain couples TRBV5-6 to TRBJ1-1, with D perhaps matching TRBD1 (5 bases). CDR1 is SGHDT, CDR2 YYEEEE, per germline. This CDR3 is 11 amino acids long. The CDR3 bases are TGTGCCAGCAGCTTGGGGGGGTCGGTCGAATTT. It codes for CASSLGGSVEF.

V usage is TRBV28 and J usage is TRBJ2-2; unclear D gene. Germline loops: CDR1 MDHEN, CDR2 SYDVKM. Trimming pared 4 bases from V and 0 bases from J, leaving 9 bases between. The CDR3 loop spans 15 amino acids. The CDR3, as DNA: TGTGCCAGCAGTTCCCCACGCGCGAACACCGGGGAGCTGTTTTTT. Its translation: CASSSPRANTGELFF.

The chain couples TRBV5-6 to TRBJ1-5; D gene unclear. V lost 4 bases to trimming and J lost 5 bases, with 7 bases between them. The CDR3 is 12 residues long. CDR1 is SGHDT and CDR2 is YYEEEE in the germline V gene. Here the CDR3 DNA reads TGTGCCAGCAGCCTACAAGATCAGCCCCAGCATTTT. This sequence encodes CASSLQDQPQHF. Combining the CDR3 with reference TRBV5-6 and TRBJ1-5 gives the whole variable domain DAGVTQSPTHLIKTRGQQVTLRCSPKSGHDTVSWYQQALGQGPQFIFQYYEEEERQRGNFPDRFSGHQFPNYSSELNVNALLLGDSALYLCASSLQDQPQHFGDGTRLSIL.

This clone showed up just once. The chain uses TRBV10-3 and TRBJ2-7; D might be TRBD2 (5 bases). The CDR3 has 13 residues. The V end was cut by 8 bases, the J end by 5 bases, with 16 bases between. Germline loops: CDR1 ENHRY, CDR2 SYGVKD. The CDR3 region is CAIAGGTGDEQYF. For the CDR3, the DNA is TGTGCCATCGCGGGCGGCACCGGGGACGAGCAGTACTTC.

V usage is TRBV4-1 and J usage is TRBJ2-3; 8 bases match TRBD2. The CDR3 covers 19 residues. CDR1 and CDR2 (germline): MGHRA, YSYEKL. The ends lost 0 bases at V and 3 bases at J; junction bases unmatched: 14. The CDR3: CASSQDDGPSGGITDTQYF. For the CDR3, the DNA is TGCGCCAGCAGCCAAGATGATGGACCAAGCGGGGGTATTACAGATACGCAGTATTTT.

With respect to this clone: Other DNA sequences in the same sample also yield this CDR3. The genes are TRBV9 and TRBJ2-1, with D hard to call. The CDR3 length is 14 residues. CDR1 is SGDLS, CDR2 YYNGEE, per germline. Between the trimmed V and J ends, which lost 2 bases and 1 base, there was a span of 7 bases. The CDR3 nucleotides read TGTGCCAGCAGCGTTGGCGCTTCCTACAATGAGCAGTTCTTC. Its protein product is CASSVGASYNEQFF.

This chain uses TRBV5-4 with TRBJ1-1; D perhaps matches TRBD1 (6 bases). In germline, CDR1 is SGHNT, CDR2 YYREEE (reference sequence). Trimming left V 0 bases short and J 5 bases short, with 11 bases between. The CDR3 is made up of 14 amino acids. This CDR3 is CASSLVRGATEAFF. DNA of the CDR3: TGTGCCAGCAGCTTGGTTCGGGGGGCGACTGAAGCTTTCTTT.

The chain has TRBV27 and TRBJ1-1, with TRBD1 as a possible D gene (6 bases). The V end was cut by 3 bases, the J end by 1 base, with 12 bases between. The CDR3 loop spans 15 amino acids. Germline assignment: CDR1 MNHEY and CDR2 SMNVEV (reference sequence). As DNA, the CDR3 is TGTGCCAGCAGTTTCGATTCGACAGGGAACACTGAAGCTTTCTTT. Amino acid sequence: CASSFDSTGNTEAFF.

This clone was found once. V and J are TRBV9 and TRBJ2-1; 10 bases fit TRBD2. This CDR3 spans 15 amino acids. V lost 0 bases to trimming and J lost 9 bases; unmatched junction nucleotides: 6. Looked up from germline, CDR1 is SGDLS and CDR2 is YYNGEE. This CDR3 is CASSVGGTSVGEQFF. The DNA of the CDR3 is TGTGCCAGCAGCGTAGGAGGGACTAGCGTTGGTGAGCAGTTCTTC.

The chain is built from TRBV5-6 and TRBJ1-6, with 9 bases lining up with TRBD1. Germline CDR1 and CDR2: SGHDT and YYEEEE. The V gene end was trimmed by 5 bases and the J gene end by 5 bases; junction bases not matched to a gene: 8. The length of the CDR3 is 16 residues. The chain's CDR3 is CASSYETGGDNSPLHF. The CDR3 bases are TGTGCCAGCAGTTATGAGACAGGGGGGGATAATTCACCCCTCCACTTT.

This chain links TRBV4-3 with TRBJ2-7; a weak D match, TRBD2 (7 bases). CDR3 length equals 13 residues. Trimming left V 1 base short and J 6 bases short, with 10 bases between. CDR1 and CDR2 from the germline V gene are LGHNA and YSLEER. The CDR3 sequence is CASSQARGGEQYF. The DNA for the CDR3 is TGCGCCAGCAGCCAAGCAAGGGGGGGCGAGCAGTACTTC.

The CDR3 DNA sequence: TGTGCCAGCACCCTCTCCCCCGCGGTTGAGCAGTTCTTC. Protein: CASTLSPAVEQFF. The V gene is TRBV7-2, the J gene TRBJ2-1; D not resolved. Germline CDR1 reads SGHTA; CDR2 reads FQGNSA. Trimming took off 7 bases at V and 9 bases at J, with 16 bases between the two ends. This CDR3 spans 13 amino acids.

Of note for this clone: Other DNA sequences in the same sample also yield this CDR3. This chain connects TRBV4-3 to TRBJ2-3; D is undetermined. Germline lookup yields CDR1 LGHNA and CDR2 YSLEER. The CDR3 has 14 residues. V gave up 3 bases and J gave up 3 bases, with 10 bases separating them. The chain's CDR3 is CASSQGILTDTQYF. The CDR3 DNA follows: TGCGCCAGCAGCCAGGGGATTTTAACAGATACGCAGTATTTT.

The chain couples TRBV28 to TRBJ2-4; 7 nucleotides agree with TRBD1. V was pared by 5 bases and J by 0 bases, with 7 bases of the junction left unmatched. The CDR3 runs 16 residues. The V gene's germline CDR1 is MDHEN and CDR2 SYDVKM. CDR3 amino acids: CASSTTGQLAKNIQYF. Written as DNA, the CDR3 is TGTGCCAGCAGTACCACGGGACAGCTAGCCAAAAACATTCAGTACTTC.